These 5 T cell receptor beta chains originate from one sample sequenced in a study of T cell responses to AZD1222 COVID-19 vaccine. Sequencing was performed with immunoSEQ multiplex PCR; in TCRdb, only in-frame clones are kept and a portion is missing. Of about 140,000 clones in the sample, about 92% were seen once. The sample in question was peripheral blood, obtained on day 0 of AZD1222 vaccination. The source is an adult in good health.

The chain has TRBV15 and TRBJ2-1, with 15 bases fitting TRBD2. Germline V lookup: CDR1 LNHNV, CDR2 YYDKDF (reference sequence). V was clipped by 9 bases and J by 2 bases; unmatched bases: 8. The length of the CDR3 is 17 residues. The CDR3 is CATVPGLAGGPYNEQFF. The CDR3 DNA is TGTGCCACTGTTCCGGGACTAGCGGGAGGCCCCTACAATGAGCAGTTCTTC.

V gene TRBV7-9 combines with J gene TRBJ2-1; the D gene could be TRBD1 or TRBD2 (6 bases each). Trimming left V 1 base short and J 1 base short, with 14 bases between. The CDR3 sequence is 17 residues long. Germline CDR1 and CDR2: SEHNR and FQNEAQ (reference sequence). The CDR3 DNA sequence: TGTGCCAGCAGCTTAGGTTCCGGGGGCCTTTCCTACAATGAGCAGTTCTTC. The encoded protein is CASSLGSGGLSYNEQFF.

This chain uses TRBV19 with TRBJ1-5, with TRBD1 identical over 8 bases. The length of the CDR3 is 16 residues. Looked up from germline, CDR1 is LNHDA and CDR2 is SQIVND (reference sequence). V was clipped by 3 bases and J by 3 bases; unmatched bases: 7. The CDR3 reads CASSMDRVAFNQPQHF. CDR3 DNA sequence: TGTGCCAGTAGTATGGACAGGGTAGCCTTCAATCAGCCCCAGCATTTT.

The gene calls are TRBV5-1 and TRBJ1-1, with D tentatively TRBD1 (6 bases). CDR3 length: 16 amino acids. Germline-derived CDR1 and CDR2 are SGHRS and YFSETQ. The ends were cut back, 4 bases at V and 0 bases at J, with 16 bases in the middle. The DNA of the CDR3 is TGCGCCAGCAGCATATTGGGTGGACAGATGAACACTGAAGCTTTCTTT. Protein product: CASSILGGQMNTEAFF.

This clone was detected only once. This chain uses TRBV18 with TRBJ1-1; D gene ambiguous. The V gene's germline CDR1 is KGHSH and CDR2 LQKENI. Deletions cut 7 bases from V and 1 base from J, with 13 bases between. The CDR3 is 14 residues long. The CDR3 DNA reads TGTGCCAGCTTTGGCCCCAGCAGGAACACTGAAGCTTTCTTT. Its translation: CASFGPSRNTEAFF.